The T cell receptor beta chain under discussion was sequenced for a study of T-cell reconstitution after alpha-beta-depleted transplantation in children. Germline V CDR1 and CDR2: SGHVS, FQNEAQ. V shed 2 bases and J shed 6 bases, with 14 bases lying between them. There are 15 residues in the CDR3. The TCRbeta library incorporated unique molecular identifiers. MiXCR, run by TCRdb on the PCR reads, gives a single entry per CDR3 protein. The data contain about 460,000 distinct CDR3 sequences, 9.5% to 15% of them singletons. The sample consisted of PBMCs from the stem cell graft donor, taken from the stem cell graft. The receptor was derived from a human donor who donated a stem cell graft to a child with combined immunodeficiency. The V gene is TRBV7-8, the J gene TRBJ2-1; D is unresolved. This CDR3 is CASSLFGKGLNEQFF. The CDR3 region has the DNA TGTGCCAGCAGCTTATTTGGGAAAGGGCTCAATGAGCAGTTCTTC.